This TCR beta chain was profiled in a study of blood T cells in healthy people across ages. Study-wide points: Expanded clonotype changes were possibly confounded by unknown donor CMV status. Naive CD4+ cell counts and diversity both ran higher in long-lived than in aged donors. PBMCs were not sorted, which prevented a conclusive comparison of naive versus antigen-experienced cells. Roughly linear declines in TCR beta diversity per million T cells occurred with age.

Germline V gene lookup returns CDR1 LGHNA and CDR2 YSLEER. The CDR3 totals 16 residues. Alongside a J-beta primer mix, a sample-barcoded 5' primer served in a second PCR lasting roughly 7 to 12 cycles. From the 5' RACE reads, TCRdb called clonotypes with MiXCR, one entry per CDR3 protein. Found here are around 500,000 distinct CDR3 sequences, less than 60% of them singletons; the top ten hold under 30%. As concerns this clonotype: No antigen is known for it. At one boundary the junction diverges from the germline segment, which might be a read error.

Sequenced sample: blood. This TCR was sampled from a man at least 80 years old in good health. J is TRBJ2-1 and V is TRBV4-3; the D is unclear. The CDR3, as DNA: TGCGCCGGCAGCCAAGATGGGAATAGTCTTCGGAATGAGCAGTTCTTC. Protein sequence: CAGSQDGNSLRNEQFF.